Included here is one T cell receptor (beta chain) sequence, with context. Its specificity is unknown. Data came from immunoSEQ multiplex PCR; TCRdb stores just in-frame clones and leaves some out. Of 120,000 to 150,000 clones listed, under 95% were seen once; the top ten hold 4% to 6%. This sample is part of a study of T cell responses to AZD1222 COVID-19 vaccine. Study-wide points: The number of AZD1222 recipients seropositive at baseline was only 6 or 7. Regions 160-218 and 743-854 held dominance among vaccine-associated CD4 TCRs, which spanned spike.

The germline V gene has CDR1 MGHDK and CDR2 SYGVNS. Between the trimmed V and J ends, which lost 3 bases and 3 bases, there was a span of 6 bases. The CDR3 is 13 residues long. V is TRBV25-1 and J is TRBJ1-5; D gene unclear. This clonotype was sampled from an adult in good health. Material: peripheral blood, obtained on day 0 of AZD1222 vaccination. Written as DNA, the CDR3 is TGTGCCAGCAGTGACACCGACAATCAGCCCCAGCATTTT. It is translated as CASSDTDNQPQHF.